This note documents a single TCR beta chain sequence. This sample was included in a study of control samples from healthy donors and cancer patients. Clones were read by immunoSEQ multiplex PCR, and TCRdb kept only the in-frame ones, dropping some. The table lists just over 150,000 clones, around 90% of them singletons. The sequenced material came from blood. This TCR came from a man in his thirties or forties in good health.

The CDR3, as DNA: TGTGCCAGCAGCTTACTAGAAAACAATGAGCAGTTCTTC. It is translated as CASSLLENNEQFF. The J gene is TRBJ2-1, the V gene TRBV11-2; D ambiguous. Germline CDR1 is SGHAT and CDR2 is FQNNGV. Trimming pared 2 bases from V and 5 bases from J, leaving 7 bases between. This CDR3 has 13 residues. Looking up the rest from reference TRBV11-2 and TRBJ2-1 gives the full variable domain: EAGVAQSPRYKIIEKRQSVAFWCNPISGHATLYWYQQILGQGPKLLIQFQNNGVVDDSQLPKDRFSAERLKGVDSTLKIQPAKLEDSAVYLCASSLLENNEQFFGPGTRLTVL.